This entry lists 21 T cell receptor beta chains sequenced from one sample in a study of blood T cell repertoires in COVID-19. Sequencing used immunoSEQ multiplex PCR; TCRdb keeps in-frame clones, though not all of them. The sample has around 230,000 clones; roughly 85% are singletons. The specimen was peripheral blood. The receptor source for this set is a middle-aged woman with active or convalescent COVID-19.

The V call is TRBV4-1, the J call TRBJ2-1; TRBD2 aligns across 13 bases. CDR1 MGHRA and CDR2 YSYEKL come from the germline V gene. CDR3 size: 17 residues. The J segment lost 6 bases and the V segment lost 4 bases, leaving 9 bases of the junction unmatched. The CDR3 nucleotides are TGCGCCAGCAGCCGAACCATACTAGCGGGAGGGCCCAATGAGCAGTTCTTC. Translating gives CASSRTILAGGPNEQFF.

This clone was recorded only once. The chain has TRBV24-1 and TRBJ2-1, with 9 bases lining up with TRBD2. This CDR3 has 16 amino acids. The germline V gene encodes CDR1 KGHDR and CDR2 SFDVKD. The J segment lost 3 bases and the V segment lost 0 bases, leaving 2 bases of the junction unmatched. Here the CDR3 reads CATSDLGGGGYNEQFF. The CDR3, as DNA: TGTGCCACCAGTGATTTGGGCGGGGGGGGCTACAATGAGCAGTTCTTC.

The sample holds many counts of this clone. V gene TRBV7-8 combines with J gene TRBJ1-4; D is ambiguous. Germline CDR1 and CDR2: SGHVS and FQNEAQ. Trimming shortened V by 3 bases and J by 8 bases, and 10 bases separated the two germline ends. CDR3 length: 13 residues. The CDR3 DNA follows: TGTGCCAGCAGCTTGACATTAGAGGAAAAACTGTTTTTT. Translating gives CASSLTLEEKLFF. Drawing the rest from reference TRBV7-8 and TRBJ1-4, the complete variable domain is GAGVSQSPRYKVAKRGQDVALRCDPISGHVSLFWYQQALGQGPEFLTYFQNEAQLDKSGLPSDRFFAERPEGSVSTLKIQRTQQEDSAVYLCASSLTLEEKLFFGSGTQLSVL.

The V gene is TRBV9, the J gene TRBJ2-6; a weak D match, TRBD2 (6 bases). V lost 3 bases and J 0 bases, leaving 13 bases between the germline ends. Germline CDR1 reads SGDLS; CDR2 reads YYNGEE. The length of the CDR3 is 17 residues. The CDR3 DNA is TGTGCCAGCAGCGCCCCAGACGGGAGCTCTGGGGCCAACGTCCTGACTTTC. Protein product: CASSAPDGSSGANVLTF.

The chain is built from TRBV19 and TRBJ1-2, with 7 bases that match TRBD1. V was clipped by 5 bases and J by 4 bases; unmatched bases: 7. CDR1 is LNHDA and CDR2 is SQIVND in the germline V gene (reference sequence). The CDR3 extends over 14 amino acids. DNA for the CDR3: TGTGCCAGTAGTCTCCGGACAGGACGCTATGGCTACACCTTC. Translating it yields CASSLRTGRYGYTF.

The chain combines TRBV7-9 with TRBJ1-2; 8 nucleotides match TRBD1. The CDR3 runs 15 residues. CDR1 and CDR2 (germline): SEHNR, FQNEAQ (reference sequence). Trimming removed 2 bases from V and 3 bases from J; junction bases left unmatched: 5. In DNA form, the CDR3 reads TGTGCCAGCAGCTTAAGGACAGGGAACGACTATGGCTACACCTTC. It encodes CASSLRTGNDYGYTF.

The chain joins TRBV9 to TRBJ2-2; D remains ambiguous. Germline CDR1 is SGDLS and CDR2 is YYNGEE. The CDR3 length is 14 residues. The V end was cut by 0 bases, the J end by 5 bases, with 8 bases between. For the CDR3, the DNA is TGTGCCAGCAGCGTAGATGGCGGAACCGGGGAGCTGTTTTTT. It codes for CASSVDGGTGELFF.

This rearrangement joins TRBV7-9 to TRBJ2-3; 8 bases are shared with TRBD1. The CDR3 sequence is 16 residues long. V lost 7 bases and J lost 5; bases outside the gene matches: 14. Per germline, CDR1 SEHNR and CDR2 FQNEAQ (reference sequence). The CDR3 DNA reads as TGTGCCAGCACCCCTGGAGGACAGGGCTGGGGAGATACGCAGTATTTT. Amino acid sequence: CASTPGGQGWGDTQYF.

The V and J genes are TRBV5-1 and TRBJ1-5; 10 bases map to TRBD1. Trimming removed 7 bases from V and 2 bases from J; junction bases left unmatched: 9. Germline CDR1 and CDR2: SGHRS and YFSETQ. This CDR3 has 16 residues. The CDR3 region has the DNA TGCGCCAGCGCTGAGGGGACAGGGGTTGGCAATCAGCCCCAGCATTTT. Protein: CASAEGTGVGNQPQHF.

V usage is TRBV9 and J usage is TRBJ1-2; tentatively, D is TRBD1 (6 bases). Per germline, CDR1 SGDLS and CDR2 YYNGEE. With 3 bases removed from V and 3 bases from J, the gap between germline ends came to 15 bases. The CDR3 length is 15 residues. CDR3 sequence: CASSEGGGAHYGYTF. The CDR3, as DNA: TGTGCCAGCAGCGAAGGGGGGGGAGCCCACTATGGCTACACCTTC. Together with reference TRBV9 and TRBJ1-2, the CDR3 gives the full variable domain: DSGVTQTPKHLITATGQRVTLRCSPRSGDLSVYWYQQSLDQGLQFLIQYYNGEERAKGNILERFSAQQFPDLHSELNLSSLELGDSALYFCASSEGGGAHYGYTFGSGTRLTVV.

This chain links TRBV18 with TRBJ2-7, with a possible D match to TRBD2 (7 bases). V was pared by 0 bases and J by 4 bases, with 25 bases between. Germline lookup yields CDR1 KGHSH and CDR2 LQKENI. This CDR3 region has 19 residues. The CDR3 bases are TGTGCCAGCTCACCACCGAATTCAGACGGGGGGCGTGGGGTTTACGAGCAGTACTTC. Amino acid sequence: CASSPPNSDGGRGVYEQYF.

J is TRBJ1-2 and V is TRBV6-2 or TRBV6-3; possible D gene TRBD1, 6 bases. The CDR3 covers 15 residues. Germline lookup yields CDR1 MNHEY and CDR2 SVGEGT. With 5 bases removed from V and 2 bases from J, the gap between germline ends came to 15 bases. CDR3 bases: TGTGCCAGCAGTCGCTCAGGGGCCCGAAACTATGGCTACACCTTC. Amino acid sequence: CASSRSGARNYGYTF.

The chain combines TRBV10-3 with TRBJ1-3; D may be TRBD1 (6 bases). CDR1 and CDR2 (germline): ENHRY, SYGVKD. The CDR3 contains 18 residues. V was trimmed by 6 bases and J by 0 bases, leaving 21 bases between them. The CDR3 DNA reads TGTGCCATCAGGACAGGTTCTAATAGCAGGCTCTCTGGAAACACCATATATTTT. It is translated as CAIRTGSNSRLSGNTIYF.

V gene TRBV29-1 combines with J gene TRBJ2-2, with D maybe TRBD1 (6 bases). V lost 4 bases, J lost 0 bases, and 12 bases lay in between. Germline CDR1 reads SQVTM; CDR2 reads ANQGSEA. The length of the CDR3 is 15 residues. CDR3 sequence: CSVGGAGANTGELFF. The CDR3 DNA sequence: TGCAGCGTTGGGGGTGCAGGGGCGAACACCGGGGAGCTGTTTTTT.

The V call is TRBV11-2, the J call TRBJ1-1, with D perhaps matching TRBD1 (5 bases). V dropped 6 bases and J dropped 11 bases, with 16 bases sitting between them. Germline CDR1 is SGHAT and CDR2 is FQNNGV. This CDR3 region has 12 residues. The CDR3, as DNA: TGTGCCAGCAGTCAAGTGCGGGGGATGGCTTTCTTT. This encodes CASSQVRGMAFF.

This clone appeared a single time. The gene calls are TRBV11-2 and TRBJ1-5, with 7 positions matching TRBD1. Germline V lookup: CDR1 SGHAT, CDR2 FQNNGV. This CDR3 has 13 amino acids. The V segment lost 5 bases and the J segment 5 bases; nucleotides outside the gene matches: 3. DNA for the CDR3: TGTGCCAGCAGCGACAGGGTTGATCAGCCCCAGCATTTT. Translating it yields CASSDRVDQPQHF.

This clone was counted a few times. The chain joins TRBV6-2 or TRBV6-3 to TRBJ2-1, with 12 bases that match TRBD2. Losses at the gene ends were 3 bases for V and 9 bases for J; bases not matched to a gene: 6. The CDR3 covers 15 residues. The germline V gene has CDR1 MNHEY and CDR2 SVGEGT. In DNA, the CDR3 is TGTGCCAGCAGTTATAGTACTAGCGGGGGGCTTGAGCAGTTCTTC. Translated, it gives CASSYSTSGGLEQFF.

The J gene is TRBJ1-1, the V gene TRBV3-1 (or the pseudogene TRBV3-2); unclear D gene. CDR1 and CDR2 (germline): LGHDT, YNNKEL (reference sequence). The CDR3 covers 12 residues. The ends were cut back, 6 bases at V and 5 bases at J, with 10 bases in the middle. CDR3 bases: TGTGCCAGCAGTCGTAGCAAAACTGAAGCTTTCTTT. As protein: CASSRSKTEAFF.

J is TRBJ2-2 and V is TRBV6-2 or TRBV6-3; perhaps TRBD1 as D (6 bases). Germline V gene lookup returns CDR1 MNHEY and CDR2 SVGEGT. The CDR3 spans 18 residues. Trimming left V 4 bases short and J 3 bases short, with 21 bases between. CDR3 sequence (DNA): TGTGCCAGCAGTTCTTTTACGCCCACAGGGTTCCACACCGGGGAGCTGTTTTTT. Protein product: CASSSFTPTGFHTGELFF.

The gene calls are TRBV4-1 and TRBJ2-3, with no clear D. CDR1 and CDR2 from the germline V gene are MGHRA and YSYEKL. The CDR3 sequence is 15 residues long. Trimming shortened V by 1 base and J by 4 bases, and 12 bases separated the two germline ends. As DNA, the CDR3 is TGCGCCAGCAGCCAAGTTCGAAGTCAGGCAGATACGCAGTATTTT. This codes for CASSQVRSQADTQYF.

The chain joins TRBV18 to TRBJ1-4; 7 positions agree with TRBD1. The CDR3 sequence is 16 residues long. V was pared by 1 base and J by 3 bases, with 5 bases of the junction left unmatched. From germline, CDR1 is KGHSH and CDR2 LQKENI. In nucleotides, the CDR3 is TGTGCCAGCTCACCACTTCAGGGGGAATCTAATGAAAAACTGTTTTTT. Translated, it gives CASSPLQGESNEKLFF.